This T cell receptor (beta chain) was sequenced in a study of T cell changes during pregnancy in multiple sclerosis. Sequenced by immunoSEQ multiplex PCR; TCRdb stores in-frame clones only, minus some. The profile shows tens of thousands of clones, around nine tenths of them singletons. The CDR3 contains 14 residues. Per germline, CDR1 SGHAT and CDR2 FQNNGV. Trimming took off 1 base at V and 2 bases at J, with 6 bases between the two ends. The source was CD8+ T cells from peripheral blood mononuclear cells, collected in the second trimester of pregnancy. This sequence originates from a female donor with multiple sclerosis, enrolled in a pregnancy study. V is TRBV11-2 and J is TRBJ2-1, with a weak D call TRBD2 (5 bases). Here the CDR3 reads CASSLAGTYNEQFF. The CDR3 DNA is TGTGCCAGCAGCTTAGCGGGGACCTACAATGAGCAGTTCTTC.